The sequence of this T cell receptor beta chain was determined in a study of blood T cell repertoires in COVID-19. Study-level information: Samples taken during acute and convalescent COVID-19 were collected in the United States, Italy and Spain.

Cohort assignment relied on participant-reported clinical history. Profiling relied on immunoSEQ multiplex PCR, and the TCRdb table lists in-frame clones only, not all of them. This table holds approximately 220,000 clones, around 92% found once. The CDR3 has 13 residues. V was pared by 4 bases and J by 5 bases, with 11 bases between. CDR1 and CDR2 from the germline V gene are SGHTA and FQGNSA. This chain joins TRBV7-2 and TRBJ2-5; D remains unclear. Sequences were obtained from PBMCs or T cells enriched from blood (not recorded which). This clonotype was sampled from a woman in her thirties with acute COVID-19. CDR3 sequence reads: CASSSPRRETQYF. CDR3 DNA: TGTGCCAGCAGCTCACCCCGGCGGGAGACCCAGTACTTC. Based on the CDR3 plus reference TRBV7-2 and TRBJ2-5, the full variable domain is GAGVSQSPSNKVTEKGKDVELRCDPISGHTALYWYRQSLGQGLEFLIYFQGNSAPDKSGLPSDRFSAERTGGSVSTLTIQRTQQEDSAVYLCASSSPRRETQYFGPGTRLLVL.